The entry that follows covers one TCR beta chain sequence. V was trimmed by 0 bases and J by 7 bases, leaving 18 bases between them. The CDR3 extends over 16 amino acids. The data derive from a study of T-cell memory formation after mild COVID-19. TCRdb fed the 5' RACE reads into MiXCR, producing one record per CDR3 protein. The sample yields a few hundred thousand distinct CDR3 sequences, roughly an eighth seen once. The chain has TRBV12-3 or TRBV12-4 and TRBJ1-2; D unclear. The sample was PBMCs or a T cell subset sorted from them (not recorded which). The TCR originated in a man younger than 35 who had mild COVID-19 (a few samples of this study predate the infection). Cell type and time point are not known. The DNA for the CDR3 is TGTGCCAGCAGTTTAGCGCCTAGGACCACATGGGGTGGCTACACCTTC. The encoded protein is CASSLAPRTTWGGYTF.